The T cell receptor (beta chain) under discussion was sequenced for a study of T cells in Graves' hyperthyroidism and ophthalmopathy. Study background: Peripheral blood specimens were obtained at initial diagnosis, prior to any treatment. General study results and limits: Before onset, by a median of approximately 6.8 months, the model predicted ophthalmopathy.

This clonotype came up many times. Its antigen remains unidentified. An absence of ophthalmopathy progression within 18 months meant stable Graves' hyperthyroidism. TCR beta CDR3 region amplification was performed from RNA transcripts. During a first-round RT-PCR of the TCR CDR3, the HTBI primer set was used. Each CDR3 protein is one row after TCRdb ran MiXCR on the multiplex PCR reads. The sample lists about 500,000 distinct CDR3 sequences, approximately 14% occurring once. With V trimmed by 10 bases and J by 0 bases, 6 bases remained unmatched. CDR3 length: 14 residues. CDR1 and CDR2 from the germline V gene are LNHDA and SQIVND (reference sequence).

This receptor was obtained from a woman aged 18-35 years with Graves' hyperthyroidism. The rearrangement uses TRBV19 and TRBJ1-5, with TRBD1 matching 7 bases. The sample consisted of blood. The CDR3 loop reads CATVDRASNQPQHF. The DNA of the CDR3 is TGTGCCACCGTTGACAGGGCTAGCAATCAGCCCCAGCATTTT.